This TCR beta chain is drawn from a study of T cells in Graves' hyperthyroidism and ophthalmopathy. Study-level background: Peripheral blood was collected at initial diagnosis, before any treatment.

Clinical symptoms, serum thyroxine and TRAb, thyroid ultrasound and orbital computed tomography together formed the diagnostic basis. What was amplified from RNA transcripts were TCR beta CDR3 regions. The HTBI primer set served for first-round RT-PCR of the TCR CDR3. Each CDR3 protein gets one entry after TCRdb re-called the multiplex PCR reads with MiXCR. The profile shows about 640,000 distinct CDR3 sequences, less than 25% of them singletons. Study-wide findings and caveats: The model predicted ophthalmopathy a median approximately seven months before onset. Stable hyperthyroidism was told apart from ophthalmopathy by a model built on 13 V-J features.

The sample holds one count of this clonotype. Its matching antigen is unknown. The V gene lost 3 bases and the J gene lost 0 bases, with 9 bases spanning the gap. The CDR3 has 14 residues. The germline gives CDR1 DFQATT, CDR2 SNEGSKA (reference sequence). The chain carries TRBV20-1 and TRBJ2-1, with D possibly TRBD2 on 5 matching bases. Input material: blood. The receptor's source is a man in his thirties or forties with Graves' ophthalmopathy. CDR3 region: CSARRASSYNEQFF. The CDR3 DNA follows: TGCAGTGCTAGGAGGGCGAGCTCCTACAATGAGCAGTTCTTC.